A selection of T cell receptor beta chains follows, all from one sample in a study of OX40 agonist ivuxolimab in advanced cancers. Profiled with immunoSEQ multiplex PCR; TCRdb holds only in-frame clones, not every one. This table has some 90,000 clones, 80% to 90% appearing once. The input for sequencing was CD4+ or CD8+ T cells sorted from blood, taken in a trial of the OX40 agonist ivuxolimab. Every receptor here comes from an adult with an advanced solid tumor such as melanoma, head and neck, liver or kidney cancer. Each CDR3 is given with its conserved first and last residue. The order of the fields is V gene, J gene, CDR3 protein.

V: TRBV14; J: TRBJ1-1; CDR3: CASSLTGLGAEAFF
V: TRBV27; J: TRBJ2-3; CDR3: CASSSLGVLADTQYF
V: TRBV6-5; J: TRBJ1-2; CDR3: CASSYLLGGDGYTF
V: TRBV6-5; J: TRBJ1-2; CDR3: CASSYEGTEGYTF
V: TRBV7-9; J: TRBJ2-7; CDR3: CASSATGGGGGSYEQYF
V: TRBV20-1; J: TRBJ2-5; CDR3: CSARPQETQYF
V: TRBV29-1; J: TRBJ1-4; CDR3: CSVGDRVNEKLFF
V: TRBV5-4; J: TRBJ2-2; CDR3: CASSWAVNTGELFF
V: TRBV28; J: TRBJ1-1; CDR3: CASRSDRGMNTEAFF
V: TRBV5-5; J: TRBJ1-5; CDR3: CASSLRQGLGNQPQHF
V: TRBV6-1; J: TRBJ2-3; CDR3: CASSEGSRTGTKRAQYF
V: TRBV2; J: TRBJ1-5; CDR3: CASSEGGIGNQPQHF
V: TRBV5-1; J: TRBJ2-2; CDR3: CASSLAQGLSTGELFF
V: TRBV19; J: TRBJ1-1; CDR3: CASSIPTGSLNTEAFF